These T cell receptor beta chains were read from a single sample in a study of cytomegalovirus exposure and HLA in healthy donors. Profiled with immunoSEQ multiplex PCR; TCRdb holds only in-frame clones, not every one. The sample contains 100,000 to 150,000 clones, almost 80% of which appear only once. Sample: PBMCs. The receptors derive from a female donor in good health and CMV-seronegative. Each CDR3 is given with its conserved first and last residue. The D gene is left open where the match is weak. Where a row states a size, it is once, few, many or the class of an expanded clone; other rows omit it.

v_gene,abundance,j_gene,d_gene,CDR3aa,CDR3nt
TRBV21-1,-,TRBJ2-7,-,CASKNPLAGGPGEQYF,TGTGCCAGCAAAAATCCCTTAGCGGGAGGGCCGGGGGAGCAGTACTTC
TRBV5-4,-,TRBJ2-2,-,CASSTPGKNTGELFF,TGTGCCAGCAGCACACCGGGAAAGAACACCGGGGAGCTGTTTTTT
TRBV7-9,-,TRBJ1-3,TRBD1,CASSWDRAGDTIYF,TGTGCCAGCAGCTGGGACAGGGCAGGAGACACCATATATTTT
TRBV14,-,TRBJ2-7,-,CASSLLYEQYF,TGTGCCAGCAGCCTCCTCTACGAGCAGTACTTC
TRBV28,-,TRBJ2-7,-,CASSTPSGAPSYEQYF,TGTGCCAGCAGCACCCCGAGCGGAGCCCCCTCCTACGAGCAGTACTTC
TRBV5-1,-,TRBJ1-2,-,CASSLGTEDAGYTF,TGCGCCAGCAGCTTGGGGACAGAAGATGCTGGCTACACCTTC
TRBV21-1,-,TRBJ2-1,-,CASSKAGWGENNEQFF,TGTGCCAGCAGCAAAGCAGGGTGGGGGGAAAACAATGAGCAGTTCTTC
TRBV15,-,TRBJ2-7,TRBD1,CATSGGQGTIYEQYF,TGTGCCACCAGCGGCGGACAGGGGACTATATACGAGCAGTACTTC
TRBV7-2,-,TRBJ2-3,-,CASREQGMGTDTQYF,TGTGCCAGCAGGGAACAGGGAATGGGCACAGATACGCAGTATTTT
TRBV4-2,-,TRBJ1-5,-,CASSQVRGGDQPQHF,TGTGCCAGCAGCCAAGTTCGGGGAGGGGATCAGCCCCAGCATTTT
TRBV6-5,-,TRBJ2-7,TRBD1,CASSNRDRVWYEQYF,TGTGCCAGCAGTAACCGGGACAGGGTATGGTACGAGCAGTACTTC
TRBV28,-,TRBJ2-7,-,CASNGQFYEQYF,TGTGCCAGCAACGGACAGTTCTACGAGCAGTACTTC
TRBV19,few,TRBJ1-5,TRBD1,CASSEGQGRNQPQHF,TGTGCCAGTAGCGAAGGACAGGGTCGCAATCAGCCCCAGCATTTT
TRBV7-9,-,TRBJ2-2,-,CSSSPQVLRPGELFF,TGTTCCAGCAGCCCGCAGGTGTTGCGACCCGGGGAGCTGTTTTTT
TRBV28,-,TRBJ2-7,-,CASSYQAAWEQYF,TGTGCCAGCAGTTATCAGGCCGCCTGGGAGCAGTACTTC
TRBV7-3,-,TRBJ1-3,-,CASSLMEGRAGNTIYF,TGTGCCAGCAGCTTAATGGAAGGCAGGGCTGGAAACACCATATATTTT
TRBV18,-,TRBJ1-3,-,CASSPTSGPSGNTIYF,TGTGCCAGCTCACCTACCTCAGGGCCCTCTGGAAACACCATATATTTT
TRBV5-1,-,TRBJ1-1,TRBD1,CASSYRGGNTEAFF,TGCGCCAGCAGCTACAGGGGGGGGAACACTGAAGCTTTCTTT
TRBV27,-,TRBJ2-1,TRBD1,CASSLAGTGSYNEQFF,TGTGCCAGCAGTTTAGCCGGGACAGGGTCCTACAATGAGCAGTTCTTC
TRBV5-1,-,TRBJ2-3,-,CASSSQRRESTDTQYF,TGCGCCAGCAGCTCCCAAAGGCGGGAAAGCACAGATACGCAGTATTTT
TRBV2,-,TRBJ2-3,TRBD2,CASSGGTTSTDTQYF,TGTGCCAGCAGTGGCGGGACTACCAGCACAGATACGCAGTATTTT
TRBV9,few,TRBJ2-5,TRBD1,CASSVAIQGASEETQYF,TGTGCCAGCAGCGTGGCGATACAGGGGGCATCCGAAGAGACCCAGTACTTC
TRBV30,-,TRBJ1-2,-,CACAVRPELYGYTF,TGTGCCTGCGCTGTAAGGCCGGAACTATATGGCTACACCTTC
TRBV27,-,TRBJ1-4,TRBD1,CASSHDRVGTNEKLFF,TGTGCCAGCAGTCACGACAGGGTGGGGACTAATGAAAAACTGTTTTTT
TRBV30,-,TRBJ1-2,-,CAWSVLRGYGYTF,TGTGCCTGGAGTGTACTGAGAGGCTATGGCTACACCTTC
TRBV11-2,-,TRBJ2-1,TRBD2,CASSLEPSGYNEQFF,TGTGCCAGCAGCTTAGAGCCTAGCGGGTACAATGAGCAGTTCTTC
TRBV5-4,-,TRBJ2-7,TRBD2,CASSWGTSVYYEQYF,TGTGCCAGCAGCTGGGGGACTAGCGTTTATTACGAGCAGTACTTC
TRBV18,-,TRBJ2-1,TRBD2,CASSPPVGSGRASYNEQFF,TGTGCCAGCTCACCCCCGGTCGGGAGCGGGAGGGCCTCGTACAATGAGCAGTTCTTC
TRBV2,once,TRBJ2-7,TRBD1,CASSERQGAEQYF,TGTGCCAGCAGTGAACGACAGGGGGCCGAGCAGTACTTC
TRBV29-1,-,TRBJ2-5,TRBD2,CSVELAGQETQYF,TGCAGCGTTGAACTAGCGGGGCAAGAGACCCAGTACTTC
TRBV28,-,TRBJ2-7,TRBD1,CASSPGGQGYYEQYF,TGTGCCAGCAGTCCAGGTGGACAGGGTTACTACGAGCAGTACTTC
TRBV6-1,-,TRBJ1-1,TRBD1,CASTQPGTGKAFF,TGTGCCAGCACCCAGCCGGGGACAGGGAAAGCTTTCTTT
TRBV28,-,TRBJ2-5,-,CASSWRPPLQETQYF,TGTGCCAGCAGTTGGCGGCCACCACTCCAAGAGACCCAGTACTTC
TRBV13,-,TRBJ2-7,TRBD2,CASSLGGGGEDGYEQYF,TGTGCCAGCAGCTTAGGGGGGGGAGGGGAGGACGGCTACGAGCAGTACTTC
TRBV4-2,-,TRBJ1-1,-,CASSQVGGNTEAFF,TGTGCCAGCAGCCAAGTAGGCGGGAACACTGAAGCTTTCTTT
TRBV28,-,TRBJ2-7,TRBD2,CASREAGMIAGVYEQYF,TGTGCCAGCCGGGAGGCAGGGATGATAGCGGGAGTTTACGAGCAGTACTTC
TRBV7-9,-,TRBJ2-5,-,CASSLGASRETQYF,TGTGCCAGCAGCTTAGGGGCTAGCCGTGAGACCCAGTACTTC
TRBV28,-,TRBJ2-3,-,CASSPSGTFGRTDTQYF,TGTGCCAGCAGTCCCTCCGGGACTTTCGGTCGGACAGATACGCAGTATTTT
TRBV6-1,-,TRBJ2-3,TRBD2,CASSDWVGTSSDTQYF,TGTGCCAGCAGTGATTGGGTGGGGACTAGTTCGGATACGCAGTATTTT
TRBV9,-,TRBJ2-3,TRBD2,CASSVSTLAGGTDTQYF,TGTGCCAGCAGCGTCTCAACTCTAGCGGGAGGAACAGATACGCAGTATTTT
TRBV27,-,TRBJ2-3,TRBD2,CASSRLETSGRTDTQYF,TGTGCCAGCAGTAGACTTGAGACTAGCGGGAGAACAGATACGCAGTATTTT
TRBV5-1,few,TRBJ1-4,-,CASSTGTPENEKLFF,TGCGCCAGCAGCACGGGGACACCTGAGAATGAAAAACTGTTTTTT
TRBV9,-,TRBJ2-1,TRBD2,CASSAPKAGVPRDEQFF,TGTGCCAGCAGCGCCCCCAAAGCGGGGGTTCCTCGGGATGAGCAGTTCTTC
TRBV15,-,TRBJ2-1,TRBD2,CATAGTSAAHNEQFF,TGTGCCACCGCGGGGACTAGCGCGGCCCACAATGAGCAGTTCTTC
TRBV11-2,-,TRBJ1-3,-,CASSSYYMGLNTIYF,TGTGCCAGCAGCTCCTACTACATGGGGCTAAACACCATATATTTT
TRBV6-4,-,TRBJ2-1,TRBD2,CASANSGEENEQFF,TGTGCCAGCGCCAATAGCGGGGAGGAAAATGAGCAGTTCTTC
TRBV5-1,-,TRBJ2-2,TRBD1,CASSLTGQTGELFF,TGCGCCAGCAGCCTAACGGGACAGACCGGGGAGCTGTTTTTT
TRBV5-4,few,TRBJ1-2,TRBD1,CASSLKDRGPGYGYTF,TGTGCCAGCAGCTTGAAAGACAGGGGGCCAGGCTATGGCTACACCTTC
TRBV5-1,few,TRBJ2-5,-,CASRRQQETQYF,TGCGCCAGCCGGAGACAGCAAGAGACCCAGTACTTC
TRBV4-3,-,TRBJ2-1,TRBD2,CASSQDSGRADEQFF,TGCGCCAGCAGCCAAGATAGTGGGAGGGCAGATGAGCAGTTCTTC
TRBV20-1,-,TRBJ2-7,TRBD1,CSGQGFNEQYF,TGCAGTGGACAGGGTTTTAACGAGCAGTACTTC
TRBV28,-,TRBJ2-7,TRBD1,CASTRDSSYEQYF,TGTGCCAGCACTCGGGACAGCTCCTACGAGCAGTACTTC
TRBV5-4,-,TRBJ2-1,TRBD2,CASSHGLAVYNEQFF,TGTGCCAGCAGCCATGGACTAGCGGTCTACAATGAGCAGTTCTTC
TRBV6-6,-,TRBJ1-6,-,CACHRDANSPLHF,TGTGCCTGCCACAGGGACGCAAATTCACCCCTCCACTTT
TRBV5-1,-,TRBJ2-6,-,CASSDRLSGANVLTF,TGCGCCAGCAGCGACAGGCTTTCTGGGGCCAACGTCCTGACTTTC
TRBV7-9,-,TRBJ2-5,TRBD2,CASSPVGLAGGLQTQYF,TGTGCCAGCAGCCCCGTGGGGCTAGCGGGAGGTTTGCAGACCCAGTACTTC
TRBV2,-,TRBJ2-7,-,CASSEAGQIIYEQYF,TGTGCCAGCAGTGAGGCGGGTCAAATCATATACGAGCAGTACTTC
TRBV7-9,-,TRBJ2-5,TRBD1,CASSSRDRGKTQYF,TGTGCCAGCAGCAGCCGGGACAGGGGGAAGACCCAGTACTTC
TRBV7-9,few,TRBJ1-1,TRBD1,CASSPPGGTEAFF,TGTGCCAGCAGCCCCCCAGGGGGCACTGAAGCTTTCTTT